This passage covers 8 T cell receptor beta chains from one sample sequenced in a study of cytomegalovirus exposure and HLA in healthy donors. It was with 60 Vbeta and 13 Jbeta primers that the PCR ran. Data came from immunoSEQ multiplex PCR; TCRdb stores just in-frame clones and leaves some out. The sample has approximately 200,000 clones. The material sequenced was PBMCs. Source of these receptors: a boy between 10 and 17 years old in good health and CMV-seronegative.

The chain uses TRBV5-5 and TRBJ2-3; D is possibly TRBD2 (6 bases). Germline V lookup: CDR1 SGHKS, CDR2 YYEKEE (reference sequence). The V and J ends lost 4 bases and 1 base respectively, with 13 bases between them. This CDR3 region has 15 residues. CDR3 in DNA: TGTGCCAGCAGCCGGGACTCGGGGGGCACAGATACGCAGTATTTT. This sequence encodes CASSRDSGGTDTQYF.

DNA of the CDR3: TGTGCCAGCAGTTATTCGACAGGGATGGCTTTCTTT. As protein: CASSYSTGMAFF. The chain combines TRBV6-5 with TRBJ1-1; 7 bases agree with TRBD1. Germline V CDR1 and CDR2: MNHEY, SVGAGI. J gave up 11 bases and V 3 bases, and 6 bases lay outside the gene matches. This CDR3 contains 12 residues.

The J gene is TRBJ2-7, the V gene TRBV15; a possible D gene is TRBD2 (6 bases). Trimming removed 0 bases from V and 6 bases from J, with 15 bases in between. The CDR3 totals 15 residues. Germline CDR1 LNHNV, CDR2 YYDKDF (reference sequence). The CDR3 region is CATSRDRESSREQYF. The CDR3 region has the DNA TGTGCCACCAGCAGAGATCGGGAGAGTAGCCGCGAGCAGTACTTC.

The gene calls are TRBV19 and TRBJ1-1; the match to TRBD1 covers 7 bases. V lost 3 bases, J lost 0 bases, and 10 bases stayed unmatched. This CDR3 contains 17 residues. CDR1 is LNHDA and CDR2 is SQIVND in the germline V gene (reference sequence). The DNA of the CDR3 is TGTGCCAGTAGTATGGTACCCGGAGGGGGCATGAACACTGAAGCTTTCTTT. Its protein is CASSMVPGGGMNTEAFF.

This chain uses TRBV7-2 with TRBJ1-1; D remains ambiguous. CDR1 and CDR2 from the germline V gene are SGHTA and FQGNSA. The V gene lost 2 bases and the J gene lost 11 bases, with 9 bases spanning the gap. The CDR3 covers 11 residues. For the CDR3, the DNA is TGTGCCAGCAGCTTATCGGTTTGGGCTTTCTTT. This sequence encodes CASSLSVWAFF. The variable domain in full, with the rest retrieved from reference TRBV7-2 and TRBJ1-1, is GAGVSQSPSNKVTEKGKDVELRCDPISGHTALYWYRQSLGQGLEFLIYFQGNSAPDKSGLPSDRFSAERTGGSVSTLTIQRTQQEDSAVYLCASSLSVWAFFGQGTRLTVV.

The rearrangement joins TRBV2 to TRBJ2-2; possibly TRBD1 for D (5 bases). This CDR3 is 15 amino acids long. CDR1 SNHLY and CDR2 FYNNEI come from the germline V gene. With 7 bases removed from V and 5 bases from J, the gap between germline ends came to 17 bases. The CDR3 bases are TGTGCCAGCACCCCGAGTGGGGCAAGGACCGGGGAGCTGTTTTTT. This codes for CASTPSGARTGELFF.

The chain recombines TRBV6-5 with TRBJ1-2; unclear D gene. Germline lookup yields CDR1 MNHEY and CDR2 SVGAGI. The ends were cut back, 5 bases at V and 8 bases at J, with 15 bases in the middle. The CDR3 has 13 amino acids. The CDR3 DNA is TGTGCCAGCAGTCTTGGGCAGGCCGGAGGCTACACCTTC. Residues: CASSLGQAGGYTF.

This chain links TRBV4-2 with TRBJ2-7; 10 positions match TRBD2. J lost 4 bases, V lost 0 bases, and 3 bases had no gene match. The CDR3 contains 15 residues. CDR1 and CDR2 from the germline V gene are LGHNA and YNFKEQ. As DNA, the CDR3 is TGTGCCAGCAGCCAAGACCTAGCGGGGGAATACGAGCAGTACTTC. It encodes CASSQDLAGEYEQYF.